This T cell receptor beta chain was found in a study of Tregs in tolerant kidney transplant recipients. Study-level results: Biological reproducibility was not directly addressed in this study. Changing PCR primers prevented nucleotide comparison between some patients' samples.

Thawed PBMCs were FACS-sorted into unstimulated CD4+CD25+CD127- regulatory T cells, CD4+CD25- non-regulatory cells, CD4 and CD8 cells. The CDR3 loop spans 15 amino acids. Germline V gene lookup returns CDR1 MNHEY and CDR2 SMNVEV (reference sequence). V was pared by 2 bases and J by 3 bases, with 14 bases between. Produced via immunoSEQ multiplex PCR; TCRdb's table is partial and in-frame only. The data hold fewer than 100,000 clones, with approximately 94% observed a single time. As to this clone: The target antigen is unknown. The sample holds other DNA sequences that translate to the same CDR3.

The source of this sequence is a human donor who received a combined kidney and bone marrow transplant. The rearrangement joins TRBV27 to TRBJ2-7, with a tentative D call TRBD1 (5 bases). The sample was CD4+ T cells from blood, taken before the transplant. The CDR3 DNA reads TGTGCCAGCAGTTTACTAGGGCAGGGAAGCTACGAGCAGTACTTC. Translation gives CASSLLGQGSYEQYF.